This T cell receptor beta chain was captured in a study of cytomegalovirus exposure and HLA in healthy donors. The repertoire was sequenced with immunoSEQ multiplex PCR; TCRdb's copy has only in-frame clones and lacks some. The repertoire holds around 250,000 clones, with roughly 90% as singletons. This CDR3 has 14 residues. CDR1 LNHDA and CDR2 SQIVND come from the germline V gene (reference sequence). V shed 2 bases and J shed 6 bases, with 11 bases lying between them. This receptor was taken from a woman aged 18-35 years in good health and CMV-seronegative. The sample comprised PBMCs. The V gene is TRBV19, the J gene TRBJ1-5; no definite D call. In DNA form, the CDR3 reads TGTGCCAGTAGTATATACCACACTACTCAGCCCCAGCATTTT. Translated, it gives CASSIYHTTQPQHF.